One sample yielded the 26 T cell receptor beta chains listed below, sequenced in a study of identical twins. Each CDR3 protein gets one entry after TCRdb re-called the 5' RACE reads with MiXCR. The sample has more than 250,000 distinct CDR3 sequences, approximately 8% seen once; the top ten hold around 2.1%. This sample also appeared in a second study, on yellow fever vaccine responses in identical twins.

The sequencing input was memory (CD45RO+) T cells sorted from blood. Receptors originate from a woman aged 18 to 35 in good health.

This chain links TRBV11-2 with TRBJ1-6, with a weak D call TRBD1 (6 bases). The CDR3 is made up of 15 amino acids. CDR1 is SGHAT and CDR2 is FQNNGV in the germline V gene. V lost 5 bases to trimming and J lost 10 bases, with 18 bases between them. Here the CDR3 reads CASSPGGDKRSPLHF. The CDR3 nucleotides read TGTGCCAGCAGCCCGGGGGGGGACAAAAGGTCACCCCTCCACTTT.

In this sample, this clonotype turned up many times. This sequence joins TRBV12-3 or TRBV12-4 and TRBJ2-2; 10 bases fit TRBD2. The junction had 3 bases not matched to a gene; V was cut back by 4 bases and J by 4 bases. The CDR3 has 15 amino acids. CDR3 bases: TGTGCCAGCAGTTCCCGGACTAGCGGCACCGGGGAGCTGTTTTTT. Translated, it gives CASSSRTSGTGELFF.

This clonotype was seen only a few times. This chain uses TRBV6-6 with TRBJ2-1, with unresolved D. This CDR3 has 13 residues. V was trimmed by 6 bases and J by 8 bases, leaving 14 bases between them. The germline gives CDR1 MNHNY, CDR2 SVGAGI (reference sequence). CDR3 DNA: TGTGCCAGCAGGGCATTCCTGGGCGATGAGCAGTTCTTC. Translated: CASRAFLGDEQFF.

This clonotype was seen at least ten times. This chain joins TRBV12-5 and TRBJ2-2, with unresolved D. Germline V gives CDR1 LGHNT, CDR2 FRNRAP. The V and J ends lost 0 bases and 7 bases respectively, with 9 bases between them. CDR3 length: 14 residues. The CDR3 DNA reads TGTGCTAGTGGTTTGGTACCGGTGGGCGGGGAGCTGTTTTTT. Protein sequence: CASGLVPVGGELFF.

In this sample, this clonotype turned up many times. The chain recombines TRBV7-9 with TRBJ2-7, with D possibly called TRBD1 or TRBD2 (5 bases each). The CDR3 contains 13 residues. V was shortened by 7 bases and J by 3 bases, with 13 bases between the two germline ends. In germline, CDR1 is SEHNR, CDR2 FQNEAQ (reference sequence). The CDR3 reads CASIGGVNYEQYF. The CDR3 DNA follows: TGTGCCAGCATTGGGGGAGTAAACTACGAGCAGTACTTC. Variable domain in full (rest from reference TRBV7-9 and TRBJ2-7): DTGVSQNPRHKITKRGQNVTFRCDPISEHNRLYWYRQTLGQGPEFLTYFQNEAQLEKSRLLSDRFSAERPKGSFSTLEIQRTEQGDSAMYLCASIGGVNYEQYFGPGTRLTVT.

This clonotype was picked up a small number of times. The V gene is TRBV12-3 or TRBV12-4, the J gene TRBJ2-4; D remains ambiguous. V dropped 7 bases and J dropped 5 bases, with 12 bases sitting between them. This CDR3 region has 13 residues. The CDR3 sequence is CASTTQLENIQYF. The CDR3 bases are TGTGCCAGCACCACTCAACTTGAAAACATTCAGTACTTC.

The sample holds a few counts of this clonotype. V is TRBV28 and J is TRBJ1-2; D ambiguous. From germline, CDR1 is MDHEN and CDR2 SYDVKM. The V end lost 4 bases, the J end lost 2 bases, and 5 bases lay between the germline ends. The length of the CDR3 is 12 residues. The CDR3 is CASSWPNYGYTF. The CDR3, as DNA: TGTGCCAGCAGTTGGCCAAACTATGGCTACACCTTC.

In this sample, this clonotype turned up a few times. This chain uses TRBV11-2 with TRBJ1-2, with 9 bases that match TRBD1. V was clipped by 3 bases and J by 6 bases; unmatched bases: 5. The CDR3 has 14 amino acids. CDR1 is SGHAT and CDR2 is FQNNGV in the germline V gene. CDR3 residues: CASSLGQGIDGYTF. The CDR3, as DNA: TGTGCCAGCAGCTTGGGACAGGGAATAGATGGCTACACCTTC.

The chain joins TRBV24-1 to TRBJ2-2, with D perhaps matching TRBD2 (6 bases). CDR3 length equals 12 residues. V was shortened by 7 bases and J by 7 bases, with 9 bases between the two germline ends. From germline, CDR1 is KGHDR and CDR2 SFDVKD. The CDR3 here is CATSREVGELFF. The CDR3 region has the DNA TGTGCCACCAGCAGGGAGGTCGGGGAGCTGTTTTTT.

The V and J genes are TRBV6-1 and TRBJ2-3; D is undetermined. From germline, CDR1 is MNHNS and CDR2 SASEGT. V lost 5 bases and J 4 bases, leaving 16 bases between the germline ends. CDR3 length: 15 amino acids. CDR3 sequence: CASSRPSSRSDTQYF. The CDR3 DNA is TGTGCCAGCAGTCGACCTAGTTCGAGGTCAGATACGCAGTATTTT.

The chain employs TRBV12-3 or TRBV12-4 and TRBJ1-5, with 8 nucleotides matching TRBD1. Trimming removed 3 bases from V and 4 bases from J; junction bases left unmatched: 5. The CDR3 extends over 15 amino acids. In nucleotides, the CDR3 is TGTGCCAGCAGTTTGAACAGGGGGAAGAATCAGCCCCAGCATTTT. Encoded protein: CASSLNRGKNQPQHF.

This clonotype has only a few counts. The gene calls are TRBV6-1 and TRBJ2-5; D perhaps matches TRBD2 (6 bases). This CDR3 contains 14 residues. CDR1 and CDR2 from the germline V gene are MNHNS and SASEGT. Trimming shortened V by 5 bases and J by 5 bases, and 15 bases separated the two germline ends. The CDR3 region has the DNA TGTGCCAGCAGTCAGCGGAGGGGCCGTGAGACCCAGTACTTC. Translated: CASSQRRGRETQYF.

This chain links TRBV6-1 with TRBJ2-3, with D possibly being TRBD1 or TRBD2 (7 bases each). Germline V gives CDR1 MNHNS, CDR2 SASEGT. Trimming cost V 7 bases and J 4 bases, with 18 bases left between them. The CDR3 is 15 residues long. The CDR3 bases are TGTGCCAGCATCCAGGGGGGGGGCAGCGCAGATACGCAGTATTTT. It is translated as CASIQGGGSADTQYF.

This clonotype was counted many times. The chain has TRBV4-2 and TRBJ2-7; 7 bases agree with TRBD2. Trimming at V came to 1 base and at J to 3 bases, leaving 6 bases not matched to a gene. The CDR3 covers 15 residues. Germline CDR1 is LGHNA and CDR2 is YNFKEQ. This chain's CDR3 is CASSQASSGHYEQYF. The CDR3 coding sequence is TGTGCCAGCAGCCAAGCATCTAGCGGCCACTACGAGCAGTACTTC.

This clonotype was counted at least ten times. This chain joins TRBV29-1 and TRBJ2-4, with 10 bases lining up with TRBD2. The germline V gene encodes CDR1 SQVTM and CDR2 ANQGSEA. CDR3 length: 17 amino acids. Trimming cost V 1 base and J 2 bases; bases outside gene matches: 8. CDR3 region: CSVEATAAGGPKNIQYF. The CDR3 DNA reads TGCAGCGTTGAAGCCACGGCAGCGGGGGGGCCCAAAAACATTCAGTACTTC. Full variable domain (missing parts from reference TRBV29-1 and TRBJ2-4): SAVISQKPSRDICQRGTSLTIQCQVDSQVTMMFWYRQQPGQSLTLIATANQGSEATYESGFVIDKFPISRPNLTFSTLTVSNMSPEDSSIYLCSVEATAAGGPKNIQYFGAGTRLSVL.

The chain couples TRBV20-1 to TRBJ2-3, with D perhaps being TRBD1 or TRBD2 (5 bases each). Trimming removed 6 bases at V and 0 bases at J, with 16 bases between. This CDR3 is built from 15 residues. The V gene's germline CDR1 is DFQATT and CDR2 SNEGSKA (reference sequence). CDR3 nucleotides: TGCAGTGCCCCCCCCAATGGGGGTAGCACAGATACGCAGTATTTT. Its protein is CSAPPNGGSTDTQYF.

Notes on this clonotype: This may stem from a read error, because a much larger clone lies one nucleotide away. The V and J genes are TRBV20-1 and TRBJ2-3; D gene uncertain. Germline V CDR1 and CDR2: DFQATT, SNEGSKA (reference sequence). The CDR3 is made up of 16 amino acids. CDR3 sequence: CCAIPAEQFGTDTQYF. In nucleotides, the CDR3 is TGCTGTGCTATCCCCGCGGAACAGTTCGGCACAGATACGCAGTATTTT.

This clonotype was found many times. V and J are TRBV24-1 and TRBJ1-1; D call uncertain. The CDR3 sequence is 14 residues long. The germline CDR1 and CDR2 sequences are KGHDR and SFDVKD. The V end lost 4 bases, the J end lost 4 bases, and 12 bases lay between the germline ends. This CDR3 reads CATSESGVFTEAFF. The CDR3 DNA sequence: TGTGCCACCAGTGAATCCGGAGTATTCACTGAAGCTTTCTTT.

Ten or more counts support this clonotype. The V gene is TRBV19, the J gene TRBJ1-2; tentative D call: TRBD1 (6 bases). The CDR3 has 15 amino acids. Per the germline V gene, CDR1 is LNHDA and CDR2 is SQIVND (reference sequence). Trimming removed 5 bases from V and 4 bases from J, with 17 bases in between. DNA of the CDR3: TGTGCCAGTAGTCCATCGACAGGATCAAGCTATGGCTACACCTTC. Its translation is CASSPSTGSSYGYTF.

The genes are TRBV20-1 and TRBJ1-1; D remains unclear. V lost 6 bases and J lost 4, with 15 bases in between. The V gene's germline CDR1 is DFQATT and CDR2 SNEGSKA (reference sequence). The length of the CDR3 is 13 residues. CDR3 in amino acids: CSAAGWAGTEAFF. CDR3 in DNA: TGCAGTGCGGCTGGTTGGGCGGGCACTGAAGCTTTCTTT.

This chain uses TRBV10-2 with TRBJ1-1, with 7 bases aligning to TRBD1. Germline V gives CDR1 WSHSY, CDR2 SAAADI. The CDR3 totals 16 residues. Unmatched junction bases numbered 12, after V lost 3 bases and J lost 5 bases. The CDR3 DNA sequence: TGCGCCAGCAGTGACGGAGGGAGGGGGCGCCGGACTGAAGCTTTCTTT. The encoded protein is CASSDGGRGRRTEAFF.

The chain joins TRBV20-1 to TRBJ1-1, with D perhaps TRBD1 (6 bases). V lost 6 bases and J 1 base, leaving 12 bases between the germline ends. The length of the CDR3 is 13 residues. The germline V gene has CDR1 DFQATT and CDR2 SNEGSKA (reference sequence). The CDR3: CSAPGTRNTEAFF. CDR3 sequence (DNA): TGCAGTGCCCCCGGGACAAGGAACACTGAAGCTTTCTTT.

The CDR3 DNA sequence: TGTGCCAGCAGCTTGGATGGTCTAGCGGGGGGTTCTTTCGCGCACGTC. The encoded protein is CASSLDGLAGGSFAHV. This rearrangement joins TRBV5-6 to TRBJ2-7; TRBD2 matches 11 bases. Germline CDR1 and CDR2: SGHDT and YYEEEE. The CDR3 extends over 16 amino acids.

The chain links TRBV2 to TRBJ2-2; TRBD2 aligns across 7 bases. With V trimmed by 7 bases and J by 1 base, 6 bases remained unmatched. Germline V gives CDR1 SNHLY, CDR2 FYNNEI. The length of the CDR3 is 15 residues. The CDR3 reads CASKLTSQNTGELFF. CDR3 nucleotide sequence: TGTGCCAGCAAGCTGACTAGCCAGAACACCGGGGAGCTGTTTTTT.

V and J are TRBV2 and TRBJ1-4; no firm D call. This CDR3 has 13 amino acids. V was trimmed by 8 bases and J by 8 bases, leaving 15 bases between them. The germline V gene has CDR1 SNHLY and CDR2 FYNNEI. The CDR3 is CASRLGLGEKLFF. CDR3 bases: TGTGCCAGCCGACTCGGCCTCGGGGAAAAACTGTTTTTT.

This clonotype turned up a few times. The chain couples TRBV5-5 to TRBJ2-7, with TRBD1 matching 8 bases. From germline, CDR1 is SGHKS and CDR2 YYEKEE (reference sequence). V was clipped by 3 bases and J by 2 bases; unmatched bases: 7. The CDR3 sequence is 15 residues long. CDR3 amino acids: CASSWGTGITYEQYV. The CDR3, as DNA: TGTGCCAGCAGCTGGGGGACAGGCATCACCTACGAGCAGTACGTC.